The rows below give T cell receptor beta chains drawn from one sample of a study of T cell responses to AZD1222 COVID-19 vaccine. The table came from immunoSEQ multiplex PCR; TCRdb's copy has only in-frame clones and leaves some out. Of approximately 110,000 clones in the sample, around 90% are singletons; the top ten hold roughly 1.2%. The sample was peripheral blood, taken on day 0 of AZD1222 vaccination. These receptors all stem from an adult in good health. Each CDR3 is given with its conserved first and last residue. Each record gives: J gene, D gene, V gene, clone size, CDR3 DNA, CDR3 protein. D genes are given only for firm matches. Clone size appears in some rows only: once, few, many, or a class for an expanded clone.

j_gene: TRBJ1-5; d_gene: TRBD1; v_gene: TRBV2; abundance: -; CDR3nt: TGTGCCAGCAGTGGGGACAGGTGGGGTCAGCCCCAGCATTTT; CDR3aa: CASSGDRWGQPQHF
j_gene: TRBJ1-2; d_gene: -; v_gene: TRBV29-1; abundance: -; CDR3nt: TGCAGCATCTCCGACTATGGCTACACCTTC; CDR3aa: CSISDYGYTF
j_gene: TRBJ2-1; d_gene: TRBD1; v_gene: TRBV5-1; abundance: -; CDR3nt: TGCGCCAGCAGCTCCCGGGACAGGGGGGACAGCTACAATGAGCAGTTCTTC; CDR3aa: CASSSRDRGDSYNEQFF
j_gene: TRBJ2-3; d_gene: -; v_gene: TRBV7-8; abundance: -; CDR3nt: TGTGCCAGCAGCTTCGCCCCGAACACAGATACGCAGTATTTT; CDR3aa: CASSFAPNTDTQYF
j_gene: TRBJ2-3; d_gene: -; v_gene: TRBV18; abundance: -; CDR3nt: TGTGCCAGCTCACCAGTGGCGGGGCCTAGCACAGATACGCAGTATTTT; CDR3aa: CASSPVAGPSTDTQYF
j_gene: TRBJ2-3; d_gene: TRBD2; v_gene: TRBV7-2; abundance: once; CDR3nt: TGTGCCAGCAGCTTTCGGGCCAGACTAGCGGGGGCAGGAGATACGCAGTATTTT; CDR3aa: CASSFRARLAGAGDTQYF
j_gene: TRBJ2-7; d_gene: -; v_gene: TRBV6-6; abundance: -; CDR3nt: TGTGCCAGCAGTACCCCGGGCCTCGCCGAGCAGTACTTC; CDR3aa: CASSTPGLAEQYF
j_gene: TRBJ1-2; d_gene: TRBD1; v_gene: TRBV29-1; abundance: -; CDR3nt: TGCAGCTCCAAAGGGACAGGGGTCGACTATGGCTACACCTTC; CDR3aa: CSSKGTGVDYGYTF
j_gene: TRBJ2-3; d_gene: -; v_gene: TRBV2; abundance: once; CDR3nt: TGTGCCAGCAGTGATGCGTCAGATACGCAGTATTTT; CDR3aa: CASSDASDTQYF
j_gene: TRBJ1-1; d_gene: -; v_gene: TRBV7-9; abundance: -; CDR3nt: TGTGCCACCCAGGCGAACACTGAAGCTTTCTTT; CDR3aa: CATQANTEAFF
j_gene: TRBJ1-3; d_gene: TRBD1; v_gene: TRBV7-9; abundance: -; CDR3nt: TGTGCCAGCAGCCCCAGCCGTTTAGGTCGGGACAGGGGTGACACCATATATTTT; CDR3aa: CASSPSRLGRDRGDTIYF